These 13 T cell receptor beta chains were sequenced from one sample in a study of shared clonotypes between healthy human individuals. Here immunoSEQ multiplex PCR was the method, and the copy in TCRdb shows in-frame clones only, minus some. The table has about 1.5 million clones, around 97% seen once. Specimen: naive CD4+ T cells sorted from blood. Specified subset: CD45RA+ positively selected. Receptor source: a man aged 25-40 years in good health.

J is TRBJ1-5 and V is TRBV4-2; D possibly corresponds to TRBD1 (6 bases). V was cut by 0 bases and J by 5 bases, with 17 bases left in between. This CDR3 is built from 17 residues. Looked up from germline, CDR1 is LGHNA and CDR2 is YNFKEQ. The CDR3 coding sequence is TGTGCCAGCAGCCAAGAACCGGGACACCGGGGCGATCAGCCCCAGCATTTT. This sequence encodes CASSQEPGHRGDQPQHF.

This sequence joins TRBV5-1 and TRBJ2-2, with TRBD2 as a possible D gene (7 bases). This CDR3 region has 15 residues. Germline assignment: CDR1 SGHRS and CDR2 YFSETQ. Trimming removed 3 bases from V and 6 bases from J, with 15 bases in between. The CDR3 region is CASSSNGGQAGELFF. The CDR3 DNA reads TGCGCCAGCAGCTCCAACGGGGGGCAGGCCGGGGAGCTGTTTTTT.

The chain is built from TRBV9 and TRBJ1-1, with 8 bases identical to TRBD1. From germline, CDR1 is SGDLS and CDR2 YYNGEE. There are 14 residues in the CDR3. J gave up 7 bases and V 1 base, and 6 bases lay outside the gene matches. The CDR3 protein is CASSVTGGSVEAFF. CDR3 bases: TGTGCCAGCAGCGTAACAGGGGGGTCGGTTGAAGCTTTCTTT.

CDR3 region: CASSKNGTAGETQYF. As DNA, the CDR3 is TGTGCCAGCAGCAAAAATGGGACAGCCGGGGAGACCCAGTACTTC. The chain uses TRBV21-1 and TRBJ2-5; the D call of TRBD1 is as the table states it, not checked on the DNA. TRBV21-1 is a pseudogene segment. The CDR3 sequence is 15 residues long.

This clone was detected only once. The chain employs TRBV5-1 and TRBJ2-7; TRBD1 aligns across 7 bases. CDR3 length: 18 amino acids. CDR1 is SGHRS, CDR2 YFSETQ, per germline. V shed 3 bases, J shed 0 bases, and the junction held 15 bases outside the gene matches. The CDR3 nucleotides are TGCGCCAGCAGCTCCCGACCCGGGACAGTTAGGAGCTCCTACGAGCAGTACTTC. It yields the protein CASSSRPGTVRSSYEQYF.

For the CDR3, the DNA is TGTGCCAGCAGTGGCGGGAGGGCCGCCGGGGAGCTGTTTTTT. Translation: CASSGGRAAGELFF. This chain uses TRBV6-5 with TRBJ2-2; 9 positions agree with TRBD2. Germline CDR1 reads MNHEY; CDR2 reads SVGAGI. The CDR3 has 14 amino acids. J lost 6 bases, V lost 5 bases, and 4 bases had no gene match.

The V gene is TRBV10-3, the J gene TRBJ2-7; 7 positions match TRBD1. The CDR3 is 16 residues long. Germline trimming cut 5 bases from V and 4 bases from J; bases unmatched to any gene: 14. CDR1 and CDR2 from the germline V gene are ENHRY and SYGVKD. CDR3 sequence reads: CAISLRRTGVVYEQYF. In DNA, the CDR3 is TGTGCCATCAGTCTACGCCGTACAGGGGTAGTATACGAGCAGTACTTC.

The chain combines TRBV29-1 with TRBJ2-2, with D possibly matching TRBD1 (6 bases). The CDR3 runs 14 residues. Trimming left V 6 bases short and J 0 bases short, with 11 bases between. Germline V gene data show CDR1 as SQVTM and CDR2 as ANQGSEA. CDR3 in DNA: TGCAGCGTCAGGGACACGACGAACACCGGGGAGCTGTTTTTT. Translated: CSVRDTTNTGELFF.

The chain combines TRBV19 with TRBJ1-2; TRBD1 is a possible D gene (6 bases). The CDR3 runs to 14 residues. Germline V gene lookup returns CDR1 LNHDA and CDR2 SQIVND (reference sequence). With 2 bases removed from V and 0 bases from J, the gap between germline ends came to 7 bases. DNA for the CDR3: TGTGCCAGTAGTATAAGGACAGCTAACTATGGCTACACCTTC. Translation gives CASSIRTANYGYTF.

The rearrangement links TRBV25-1 to TRBJ2-7, with D unresolved. Germline V gene sequence: CDR1 MGHDK, CDR2 SYGVNS. The CDR3 extends over 13 amino acids. V dropped 4 bases and J dropped 0 bases, with 7 bases sitting between them. The CDR3 loop is CASSGDVSYEQYF. The CDR3 coding sequence is TGTGCCAGCAGTGGAGACGTCTCCTACGAGCAGTACTTC.

The chain has TRBV4-1 and TRBJ2-3, with TRBD1 identical over 9 bases. V shed 0 bases, J shed 0 bases, and the junction held 10 bases outside the gene matches. Germline CDR1 is MGHRA and CDR2 is YSYEKL. This CDR3 is 19 amino acids long. The CDR3 sequence is CASSQDPGTGNPSTDTQYF. The CDR3 coding sequence is TGCGCCAGCAGCCAAGACCCCGGGACAGGGAACCCTAGCACAGATACGCAGTATTTT.

The CDR3 loop is CASSTGRSQYF. Written as DNA, the CDR3 is TGTGCCAGTAGTACGGGGAGATCCCAGTACTTC. V is TRBV19 and J is TRBJ2-5, with D possibly matching TRBD2 (5 bases). V was pared by 4 bases and J by 9 bases, with 9 bases between. Germline V gene lookup returns CDR1 LNHDA and CDR2 SQIVND (reference sequence). CDR3 length: 11 amino acids.

The chain is built from TRBV5-1 and TRBJ2-2; D uncertain. CDR3 length: 13 amino acids. V shed 2 bases and J shed 7 bases, with 9 bases lying between them. CDR1 and CDR2 from the germline V gene are SGHRS and YFSETQ. The CDR3 sequence is CASSFLVDGELFF. The CDR3 DNA reads TGCGCCAGCAGCTTTCTGGTTGACGGGGAGCTGTTTTTT.